The source of this T cell receptor (beta chain) is a study of follicular helper T cells after annual influenza vaccination. Time point denoted: 2014-2015 season, 7 days after vaccination. TCRdb keeps only in-frame clones here, not all; method: immunoSEQ multiplex PCR. The sample lists about 7,800 clones; 70% to 90% were seen once. The TCR was taken from an adult who received the influenza vaccine. Here the sequenced sample was CXCR5+ CD38- circulating T follicular helper cells from blood, taken 7 days after influenza vaccination. Subset specified: circulating Tfh, non-naive CD4+CXCR5+PD-1+ (ICOS+CD38+ or ICOS-CD38-).

CDR3 nucleotides: TGTGCCAGCAGCACTATTCTCAAAGGGGAGCTGTTTTTT. Translating gives CASSTILKGELFF. V usage is TRBV9 and J usage is TRBJ2-2, with unresolved D. This CDR3 has 13 amino acids. CDR1 and CDR2 (germline): SGDLS, YYNGEE. V lost 4 bases to trimming and J lost 8 bases, with 12 bases between them.